These T cell receptor beta chains were read from a single sample in a study of cytomegalovirus exposure and HLA in healthy donors. Sequencing was performed with immunoSEQ multiplex PCR; in TCRdb, only in-frame clones are kept and a portion is missing. The table has 150,000 or so clones, approximately 74% seen once. Sample: PBMCs. Every receptor here comes from a man aged 30-40 years in good health and CMV-seronegative. Each CDR3 is given with its conserved first and last residue. A D gene is named only where the DNA matches it firmly. Part of the rows lack a size; the others show once, few, many or a class for expanded clones.

>TRBV19|-|TRBJ2-7|TRBD1
TGTGCCAGTAGTATAGGGGGACAGGGACACTACGAGCAGTACTTC
CASSIGGQGHYEQYF
>TRBV27|-|TRBJ2-1|-
TGTGCCAGCTTTAGATCACCTTACCGCTCCTACAATGAGCAGTTCTTC
CASFRSPYRSYNEQFF
>TRBV19|few|TRBJ1-2|TRBD1
TGTGCCAGTAGTTCCGGGACAGGGGAATACTATGGCTACACCTTC
CASSSGTGEYYGYTF
>TRBV7-9|-|TRBJ2-7|TRBD1
TGTGCCAGCAGGGGAGACAGGGCGAGGCACGAGCAGTACTTC
CASRGDRARHEQYF
>TRBV11-2|-|TRBJ2-2|-
TGTGCCAGCAGCTTAACGGTCAACAGCGGGGAGCTGTTTTTT
CASSLTVNSGELFF
>TRBV27|-|TRBJ1-6|TRBD1
TGTGCCAGCAGCCCAGACAGGGTCGGTAATTCACCCCTCCACTTT
CASSPDRVGNSPLHF
>TRBV13|-|TRBJ2-5|TRBD2
TGTGCCAGCAGCTTTGCGGGGGGTATCGAGACCCAGTACTTC
CASSFAGGIETQYF
>TRBV19|-|TRBJ1-5|-
TGTGCCAGTAGTACGGGGGGGCCTAGCAATCAGCCCCAGCATTTT
CASSTGGPSNQPQHF
>TRBV19|-|TRBJ2-6|-
TGTGCCAGTAGTATAGTAGGACTAAGCTCTGGGGCCAACGTCCTGACTTTC
CASSIVGLSSGANVLTF
>TRBV2|-|TRBJ2-3|TRBD2
TGTGCCAGCAGTGAGTCTAGCGGGGGGGAAGATACGCAGTATTTT
CASSESSGGEDTQYF
>TRBV5-1|-|TRBJ1-4|-
TGCGCCAGCAGCTTAGGGACTCTCCCGAGCCAAAATGAAAAACTGTTTTTT
CASSLGTLPSQNEKLFF
>TRBV13|-|TRBJ2-7|TRBD1
TGTGCCAGCAGCTCCGCCCAAGGACAGGACTTTTACGAGCAGTACTTC
CASSSAQGQDFYEQYF
>TRBV19|once|TRBJ2-6|TRBD1
TGTGCCAGTAGTTTATACAGGGGCTCTGGGGCCAACGTCCTGACTTTC
CASSLYRGSGANVLTF
>TRBV7-9|-|TRBJ2-6|TRBD1
TGTGCCAGCAGCCGGACAGGGGGCCCCGGGGCCAACGTCCTGACTTTC
CASSRTGGPGANVLTF
>TRBV4-3|-|TRBJ1-2|-
TGCGCCAGCAGCCAAGAGTACAGACAGACGACCTATGGCTACCCCTTC
CASSQEYRQTTYGYPF
>TRBV7-6|-|TRBJ1-3|TRBD1
TGTGCCAGCAGCTTAGCCCAGGGGGAAAACACCATATATTTT
CASSLAQGENTIYF
>TRBV4-2|-|TRBJ2-1|-
TGTGCCAGCAGCCAAGATGTGGCTTACAATGAGCAGTTCTTC
CASSQDVAYNEQFF
>TRBV2|-|TRBJ2-7|TRBD2
TGTGCCAGCAGTGTGGGAAGAGGGGAGGGCGAGCAGTACTTC
CASSVGRGEGEQYF
>TRBV7-2|once|TRBJ2-1|TRBD1
TGTGCCAGCAGCTCGGACAGGGACCCCTCCTACAATGAGCAGTTCTTC
CASSSDRDPSYNEQFF
>TRBV4-2|-|TRBJ1-2|-
TGTGCCAGCAGCCAAGTGAGGGCGGAGTATGGCTACACCTTC
CASSQVRAEYGYTF
>TRBV7-9|-|TRBJ2-3|TRBD1
TGTGCCAGCAGCTCCCCCGTAGGGACAGCCACAGATACGCAGTATTTT
CASSSPVGTATDTQYF
>TRBV7-6|few|TRBJ2-5|TRBD1
TGTGCCAGCAGCGACAGGGTTCAAGAGACCCAGTACTTC
CASSDRVQETQYF
>TRBV6-1|few|TRBJ2-7|-
TGTGCCACCTGTACCGGGGATGTAGACGAGCAGTACTTC
CATCTGDVDEQYF
>TRBV10-3|-|TRBJ2-5|-
TGTGCCATCAGTGAGTCGAGTGTGGAGACCCAGTACTTC
CAISESSVETQYF
>TRBV5-4|once|TRBJ2-7|TRBD1
TGTGCCAGCAGCTTTTTGGGACAGGGGGCTTACGAGCAGTACTTC
CASSFLGQGAYEQYF
>TRBV6-1|-|TRBJ1-5|TRBD1
TGTGCCAGCAAGCGGGACAGGGGTAGCAATCAGCCCCAGCATTTT
CASKRDRGSNQPQHF
>TRBV4-3|-|TRBJ2-3|TRBD2
TGCGCCAGCAGCCAATTCTACAGCGGGGGCGCGGGGGGTACGCAGTATTTT
CASSQFYSGGAGGTQYF
>TRBV19|-|TRBJ1-2|-
TGTGCCAGTAGTATCCTCGCCGAGGTTGGCTACACCTTC
CASSILAEVGYTF
>TRBV7-9|-|TRBJ2-3|TRBD2
TGTGCCAGCAGCCGGACTAGCGGGGGGACCACAGATACGCAGTATTTT
CASSRTSGGTTDTQYF
>TRBV7-2|-|TRBJ1-2|-
TGTGCCAGCAGCTTAGACTACCGTCTCGCTAATGGCTACACCTTC
CASSLDYRLANGYTF
>TRBV6-6|once|TRBJ1-6|TRBD1
TGTGCCAGCAGTTTCTCGGACAGGGCCAATTCACCCCTCAACTTT
CASSFSDRANSPLNF
>TRBV7-9|-|TRBJ2-5|TRBD1
TGTGCCAGCAGCTATATGGACAGGATGACTTACTTC
CASSYMDRMTYF
>TRBV2|-|TRBJ1-6|-
TGTGCCAGCAGGGGGGAGGGGGATTCACCCCTCCACTTT
CASRGEGDSPLHF
>TRBV6-1|-|TRBJ2-5|-
TGTGCCAGCAGTGACGGGGGGCTGGGGAAGGAGACCCAGTACTTC
CASSDGGLGKETQYF
>TRBV7-2|-|TRBJ2-3|-
TGTGCCAGCAGCTCAGGGAGCACAGATACGCAGTATTTT
CASSSGSTDTQYF
>TRBV25-1|-|TRBJ1-2|-
TGTGCCAGCAGTAGGGGAAACTATGGCTACACCTTC
CASSRGNYGYTF
>TRBV9|-|TRBJ2-3|TRBD1
TGTGCCAGCAGCAACACAGGGGCGCAGTATTTT
CASSNTGAQYF
>TRBV5-1|once|TRBJ1-2|-
TGCGCCAGCAGCGCTTTTGGGGGGACTAACTATGGCTACACCTTC
CASSAFGGTNYGYTF
>TRBV7-9|-|TRBJ1-6|TRBD1
TGTGCCAGCAGCCGATCACCGTCCGGGACAGGGAATCCACCCCTCCACTTT
CASSRSPSGTGNPPLHF
>TRBV10-3|-|TRBJ2-7|TRBD1
TGTGCCACCCGGGACAGGGTTGAGAGCGAGCAGTACTTC
CATRDRVESEQYF
>TRBV29-1|-|TRBJ2-7|TRBD1
TGCAGCGTTGAAGGGACAGGCACAATGCATGGAGGTGAGCAGTACTTC
CSVEGTGTMHGGEQYF
>TRBV7-8|-|TRBJ2-1|-
TGTGCCAGCAGCTTAGCGCGGGTCGGCGGGGAGCAGTTCTTC
CASSLARVGGEQFF